This T cell receptor (beta chain) originates from a study of OX40 agonist ivuxolimab in advanced cancers. The germline gives CDR1 LGHNA, CDR2 YSLEER. The CDR3 spans 15 residues. Trimming cost V 3 bases and J 9 bases; bases outside gene matches: 10. Libraries were prepared by immunoSEQ multiplex PCR; TCRdb keeps only in-frame clonotypes and omits some of them. The sample records 40,000 to 45,000 clones, under 95% being singletons. The TCR sequence derives from an adult with an advanced solid tumor such as melanoma, head and neck, liver or kidney cancer. The specimen was CD4+ or CD8+ T cells sorted from blood, collected in a trial of the OX40 agonist ivuxolimab. The V gene is TRBV4-3, the J gene TRBJ2-1; 8 nucleotides align to TRBD2. The CDR3 DNA follows: TGCGCCAGCAGCCAGTGGGAGACTAGCGAAAGTGAGCAGTTCTTC. Residues: CASSQWETSESEQFF.